The clone carrying this T cell receptor (beta chain) occurred once. Antigen: not known. Data came from immunoSEQ multiplex PCR; TCRdb stores just in-frame clones and leaves some out. Here the sample spans about 13,000 clones, about 79% being singletons. The time point denotes: cycle 4 day 1 (C4D1), after five to seven weeks of nivolumab. Each and every patient relapsed after autologous stem cell transplantation, and patients got differing brentuximab vedotin exposure. Negative selection with magnetic separation was used to purify CD4+ T cells from thawed PBMCs. V lost 2 bases, J lost 6 bases, and 6 bases stayed unmatched. Per the germline V gene, CDR1 is MRHNA and CDR2 is SNTAGT. CDR3 length: 14 amino acids. This record belongs to a study of PD-1 blockade in classical Hodgkin lymphoma. General study results and limits: Compared with baseline, CD4+ but not CD8+ TCR diversity had risen significantly by C4D1. Possible causes of repertoire differences, disease activity or prior therapy, remain undefined.

The material was CD4+ T cells from blood, obtained before the fourth cycle of nivolumab. The receptor was derived from a human donor with classical Hodgkin lymphoma. This sequence joins TRBV6-4 and TRBJ2-5; 7 bases are a match to TRBD2. In DNA, the CDR3 is TGTGCCAGCAGTGACAAAGTGGGGGGGAAGACCCAGTACTTC. This gives the protein CASSDKVGGKTQYF.